The entry below gives a single T cell receptor beta chain sequence along with its context. Relative to the germline gene, one junction end is altered; a read error may explain this. The assay was immunoSEQ multiplex PCR, and TCRdb's table has in-frame clones only and misses some. The repertoire includes approximately 70,000 clones, approximately 89% of them detected once, and around 13% sits in the top ten. This specimen belongs to a study of blood T cell repertoires in COVID-19. CDR3 length: 14 amino acids. CDR1 and CDR2 (germline): LNHDA, SQIVND (reference sequence). The gene calls are TRBV19 and TRBJ1-4; D is perhaps TRBD1 (6 bases). Source material: peripheral blood. This receptor was obtained from a woman in her fifties or sixties with acute or convalescent COVID-19. The CDR3 loop reads CASSQGGTSEKLFF. The CDR3 nucleotides read TGTGCCAGTAGCCAAGGGGGGACTAGTGAAAAACTGTTTTTT. The full variable domain, completed using reference TRBV19 and TRBJ1-4, is DGGITQSPKYLFRKEGQNVTLSCEQNLNHDAMYWYRQDPGQGLRLIYYSQIVNDFQKGDIAEGYSVSREKKESFPLTVTSAQKNPTAFYLCASSQGGTSEKLFFGSGTQLSVL.